These 8 T cell receptor beta chains were sequenced from one sample in a study of blood T cell repertoires in COVID-19 (dated by TCRdb to the early 2020s). The method behind the library was the immunoSEQ multiplex PCR assay. TCRdb re-hosts the immuneACCESS table, in-frame sequences only. Its copies lack some clones; in the studies checked, an unresolved V gene accounts for under half of them, and the cause for the rest is not known. This sample comprises roughly 200,000 clones, approximately 81% of them detected only once. The ten largest clones represent around 19% of the sample. Sequenced: PBMCs or T cells enriched from blood (not recorded which). These receptors were obtained from a man in his forties or fifties who had recovered from COVID-19.

In this sample, this clone turned up once. The chain is built from TRBV15 and TRBJ1-6, with D perhaps TRBD1 (5 bases). V lost 8 bases to trimming and J lost 15 bases, with 11 bases between them. Germline lookup yields CDR1 LNHNV and CDR2 YYDKDF (reference sequence). The CDR3 has 10 amino acids. CDR3: CATRPGLLHF. The CDR3 DNA is TGTGCCACCCGTCCGGGACTCCTCCACTTT.

This clone was counted once. The rearrangement links TRBV6-5 to TRBJ2-7; a weak D match, TRBD2 (6 bases). Germline values: CDR1 MNHEY, CDR2 SVGAGI. The CDR3 is 16 residues long. V dropped 2 bases and J dropped 0 bases, with 14 bases sitting between them. The DNA of the CDR3 is TGTGCCAGCAGTTACGACCGGGGGAGAAGCTCCTACGAGCAGTACTTC. Amino acid sequence: CASSYDRGRSSYEQYF.

The gene calls are TRBV5-1 and TRBJ2-2, with 10 bases fitting TRBD2. The CDR3 consists of 15 residues. With 7 bases clipped from V and 5 bases from J, the junction kept 8 bases outside the gene matches. The germline gives CDR1 SGHRS, CDR2 YFSETQ. This chain's CDR3 is CASGTSGTFTGELFF. The DNA of the CDR3 is TGCGCCAGCGGCACTAGCGGGACCTTTACCGGGGAGCTGTTTTTT.

This chain uses TRBV29-1 with TRBJ1-1, with 9 bases lining up with TRBD1. CDR3 length: 13 residues. The trim removed 2 bases at V and 4 bases at J, leaving 2 bases unmatched. The germline V gene has CDR1 SQVTM and CDR2 ANQGSEA. CDR3 DNA sequence: TGCAGCGTTGAACGGGACAGGGTCACTGAAGCTTTCTTT. Translating it yields CSVERDRVTEAFF.

This chain connects TRBV7-6 to TRBJ2-7, with 8 bases identical to TRBD2. This CDR3 region has 14 residues. Germline V CDR1 and CDR2: SGHVS, FNYEAQ. V lost 0 bases, J lost 6 bases, and 4 bases stayed unmatched. CDR3 DNA: TGTGCCAGCAGCTTAGCCGGGACTAGTCCCGAGCAGTACTTC. It specifies CASSLAGTSPEQYF.

The gene calls are TRBV3-1 (or the pseudogene TRBV3-2) and TRBJ1-1; no clear D gene. Germline loops: CDR1 LGHDT, CDR2 YNNKEL (reference sequence). The V gene lost 4 bases and the J gene lost 3 bases, with 9 bases spanning the gap. The length of the CDR3 is 13 residues. The CDR3 region has the DNA TGTGCCAGCAGCCGGCCAATGGACACTGAAGCTTTCTTT. It is translated as CASSRPMDTEAFF.

The chain links TRBV6-1 to TRBJ2-7; 7 bases agree with TRBD2. The CDR3 runs 17 residues. Trimming removed 0 bases from V and 1 base from J; junction bases left unmatched: 9. In germline, CDR1 is MNHNS, CDR2 SASEGT. The CDR3 DNA is TGTGCCAGCAGTGAAGCCGGCTTTAGCGGGTGGTCCTACGAGCAGTACTTC. Translation gives CASSEAGFSGWSYEQYF.

V and J are TRBV23-1 and TRBJ2-7; D is uncertain. TRBV23-1 is labeled an ORF, and its function is uncertain. The CDR3 is made up of 14 amino acids. V lost 2 bases to trimming and J lost 3 bases, with 11 bases between them. The CDR3 region has the DNA TGCGCCAGCAGTCAACAAAGAAGAGACTACGAGCAGTACTTC. Translation gives CASSQQRRDYEQYF.